A single sample is the source of the 32 T cell receptor beta chains below, sequenced in a study of T cell responses to AZD1222 COVID-19 vaccine. Profiling relied on immunoSEQ multiplex PCR, and the TCRdb table lists in-frame clones only, not all of them. Among roughly 170,000 clones listed, more than 85% were seen once. The sample here was peripheral blood, taken on day 0 of AZD1222 vaccination. The receptors derive from an adult in good health.

This chain links TRBV11-2 with TRBJ1-1, with D possibly being TRBD1 (5 bases). This CDR3 is 15 amino acids long. CDR1 SGHAT and CDR2 FQNNGV come from the germline V gene. With 2 bases removed from V and 7 bases from J, the gap between germline ends came to 17 bases. The CDR3 DNA sequence: TGTGCCAGCAGCTTACCCAGGTTTGGGGCCCGTGAAGCTTTCTTT. It is translated as CASSLPRFGAREAFF.

As concerns this clone: The sample carries other DNA sequences with the same CDR3. The CDR3 DNA follows: TGTGCCAGCAGCTTACCCCAAGGAAGGGGGACTGAAGCTTTCTTT. The encoded protein is CASSLPQGRGTEAFF. The V and J genes are TRBV13 and TRBJ1-1; TRBD1 might be the D (6 bases). CDR1 and CDR2 (germline): PRHDT, FYEKMQ (reference sequence). This CDR3 is 15 amino acids long. V was cut by 2 bases and J by 5 bases, with 15 bases left in between.

V gene TRBV5-8 combines with J gene TRBJ1-3, with D possibly being TRBD1 (5 bases). CDR3 length equals 18 residues. Looked up from germline, CDR1 is SGHTS and CDR2 is YDEGEE. V lost 2 bases and J 0 bases, leaving 18 bases between the germline ends. In nucleotides, the CDR3 is TGTGCCAGCAGCTTCGCCTCATCAGCAGGGACCTCTGGAAACACCATATATTTT. Protein product: CASSFASSAGTSGNTIYF.

This clone was detected only once. The CDR3 coding sequence is TGCGCCAGCAGCCAAGATGGGCGAATAAACACCGGGGAGCTGTTTTTT. Protein sequence: CASSQDGRINTGELFF. The rearrangement joins TRBV4-3 to TRBJ2-2; D uncertain. Germline V gene data show CDR1 as LGHNA and CDR2 as YSLEER. V shed 0 bases and J shed 2 bases, with 10 bases lying between them. The CDR3 has 16 residues.

The gene calls are TRBV14 and TRBJ2-4, with 7 bases identical to TRBD2. From germline, CDR1 is SGHDN and CDR2 FVKESK. The CDR3 spans 20 residues. Trimming at V came to 2 bases and at J to 0 bases, leaving 16 bases not matched to a gene. CDR3 nucleotides: TGTGCCAGCAGCCAACGGATCCTAGCGGCGTATCATCTAGCCAAAAACATTCAGTACTTC. Its protein is CASSQRILAAYHLAKNIQYF.

The V gene is TRBV19, the J gene TRBJ1-1, with a tentative D call TRBD1 (6 bases). CDR1 is LNHDA, CDR2 SQIVND, per germline (reference sequence). V lost 1 base and J 0 bases, leaving 15 bases between the germline ends. The CDR3 length is 17 residues. The CDR3 DNA is TGTGCCAGTAGTATAGGCAGGGGACGTTTGGTGAACACTGAAGCTTTCTTT. Its protein product is CASSIGRGRLVNTEAFF.

V usage is TRBV27 and J usage is TRBJ1-1; D unclear. CDR1 is MNHEY and CDR2 is SMNVEV in the germline V gene (reference sequence). The CDR3 length is 15 residues. Trimming left V 2 bases short and J 1 base short, with 11 bases between. As DNA, the CDR3 is TGTGCCAGCAGTTTAAATGGGGTTTGGAACACTGAAGCTTTCTTT. The encoded protein is CASSLNGVWNTEAFF.

The chain is built from TRBV21-1 and TRBJ1-2; the listed D gene, TRBD1, was not tested against the DNA. TRBV21-1 has pseudogene status. The CDR3 is 16 amino acids. CDR3 sequence (DNA): TGTGCCAGCAGCGGGTGGGGACAGCTTATTAACTATGGCTACACCTTC. Protein: CASSGWGQLINYGYTF.

This chain links TRBV18 with TRBJ1-5; D is perhaps TRBD1 (5 bases). The germline V gene encodes CDR1 KGHSH and CDR2 LQKENI. The V and J ends lost 4 bases and 8 bases respectively, with 18 bases between them. This CDR3 spans 15 amino acids. This chain's CDR3 is CASSLRGPGGEPQHF. The CDR3 nucleotides read TGTGCCAGCTCACTTAGGGGCCCCGGAGGCGAGCCCCAGCATTTT.

This sequence joins TRBV7-3 and TRBJ2-3; 7 bases map to TRBD2. Germline V lookup: CDR1 SGHTA, CDR2 FQGTGA. After removal of 8 bases from V and 3 bases from J, the junction contained 5 bases not matched to a gene. The CDR3 is made up of 13 amino acids. CDR3 region: CASQVAGTDTQYF. Here the CDR3 DNA reads TGTGCCAGCCAAGTAGCGGGTACAGATACGCAGTATTTT. The full variable domain, its missing parts supplied by reference TRBV7-3 and TRBJ2-3, is GAGVSQTPSNKVTEKGKYVELRCDPISGHTALYWYRQSLGQGPEFLIYFQGTGAADDSGLPNDRFFAVRPEGSVSTLKIQRTERGDSAVYLCASQVAGTDTQYFGPGTRLTVL.

The chain combines TRBV19 with TRBJ1-5; 7 nucleotides agree with TRBD1. CDR3 length: 13 residues. J gave up 9 bases and V 9 bases, and 11 bases lay outside the gene matches. From germline, CDR1 is LNHDA and CDR2 SQIVND (reference sequence). Here the CDR3 DNA reads TGTGCCAGCGCAGGGGGGGCAAAGCGGCCCCAGCATTTT. Its translation: CASAGGAKRPQHF.

J is TRBJ2-1 and V is TRBV13; 12 positions agree with TRBD2. Germline CDR1 reads PRHDT; CDR2 reads FYEKMQ (reference sequence). The V segment lost 3 bases and the J segment 0 bases; nucleotides outside the gene matches: 0. The CDR3 length is 16 residues. CDR3 coding DNA: TGTGCCAGCAGCTTGGGACTAGCGGGCTCCTACAATGAGCAGTTCTTC. Its translation is CASSLGLAGSYNEQFF. Full variable domain (outside the CDR3, taken from reference TRBV13 and TRBJ2-1): AAGVIQSPRHLIKEKRETATLKCYPIPRHDTVYWYQQGPGQDPQFLISFYEKMQSDKGSIPDRFSAQQFSDYHSELNMSSLELGDSALYFCASSLGLAGSYNEQFFGPGTRLTVL.

The chain is built from TRBV7-8 and TRBJ2-1, with D perhaps matching TRBD1 (6 bases). Between the trimmed V and J ends, which lost 2 bases and 0 bases, there was a span of 17 bases. CDR1 SGHVS and CDR2 FQNEAQ come from the germline V gene. This CDR3 is 18 amino acids long. The CDR3 is CASSLSQFRGNSYNEQFF. In DNA, the CDR3 is TGTGCCAGCAGCTTAAGTCAGTTTAGGGGGAACTCCTACAATGAGCAGTTCTTC.

This rearrangement joins TRBV19 to TRBJ1-3; D remains unclear. Germline CDR1 is LNHDA and CDR2 is SQIVND (reference sequence). CDR3 length: 15 amino acids. V was clipped by 8 bases and J by 4 bases, with 18 bases between them. The DNA of the CDR3 is TGTGCCAGTGCGGAGGGTGGGCAGCTCGGAAACACCATATATTTT. Translated, it gives CASAEGGQLGNTIYF. The complete variable domain, with remaining parts taken from reference TRBV19 and TRBJ1-3, reads DGGITQSPKYLFRKEGQNVTLSCEQNLNHDAMYWYRQDPGQGLRLIYYSQIVNDFQKGDIAEGYSVSREKKESFPLTVTSAQKNPTAFYLCASAEGGQLGNTIYFGEGSWLTVV.

The V call is TRBV27, the J call TRBJ2-4; 9 bases map to TRBD2. CDR3 size: 13 residues. Germline lookup yields CDR1 MNHEY and CDR2 SMNVEV (reference sequence). V gave up 6 bases and J gave up 13 bases; unmatched junction bases: 10. Here the CDR3 reads CASRINSGGPQYF. The CDR3 DNA reads as TGTGCCAGCAGAATAAACAGCGGGGGGCCACAGTACTTC.

The gene calls are TRBV5-1 and TRBJ2-2; D not resolved. There are 14 residues in the CDR3. The germline V gene encodes CDR1 SGHRS and CDR2 YFSETQ. V shed 4 bases and J shed 5 bases, with 12 bases lying between them. CDR3 DNA: TGCGCCAGCAGCCCCTCAACTTTAACCGGGGAGCTGTTTTTT. Its translation: CASSPSTLTGELFF.

Here the CDR3 DNA reads TGTGCCATCAGTGAGTCGTCGACGGCAGATACGCAGTATTTT. It codes for CAISESSTADTQYF. The chain is built from TRBV10-3 and TRBJ2-3, with unresolved D. This CDR3 has 14 residues. V was pared by 0 bases and J by 4 bases, with 8 bases between. The germline V gene encodes CDR1 ENHRY and CDR2 SYGVKD.

This chain connects TRBV7-9 to TRBJ2-1; 9 bases line up with TRBD2. CDR3 length equals 16 residues. Per the germline V gene, CDR1 is SEHNR and CDR2 is FQNEAQ (reference sequence). V was clipped by 5 bases and J by 6 bases; unmatched bases: 11. Here the CDR3 DNA reads TGTGCCAGCAGCCCGAGAGTACTAGCGGGTACCAATGAGCAGTTCTTC. Its protein is CASSPRVLAGTNEQFF.

The rearrangement joins TRBV7-9 to TRBJ2-1; 8 nucleotides line up with TRBD2. The junction had 8 bases not matched to a gene; V was cut back by 1 base and J by 12 bases. CDR3 size: 14 residues. Germline lookup yields CDR1 SEHNR and CDR2 FQNEAQ (reference sequence). The CDR3 nucleotides read TGTGCCAGCAGCTTAGGACGGACGGGAGGGGGGCAGTTCTTC. It specifies CASSLGRTGGGQFF.

This chain connects TRBV29-1 to TRBJ1-5; TRBD1 matches at 10 bases. Germline lookup yields CDR1 SQVTM and CDR2 ANQGSEA. This CDR3 spans 15 amino acids. Losses at the gene ends were 4 bases for V and 1 base for J; bases not matched to a gene: 4. The CDR3 loop is CSVVTGGTSNQPQHF. CDR3 nucleotide sequence: TGCAGCGTTGTGACAGGGGGCACCAGCAATCAGCCCCAGCATTTT.

V usage is TRBV5-6 and J usage is TRBJ2-2, with D unclear. V was trimmed by 3 bases and J by 2 bases, leaving 14 bases between them. Germline V gives CDR1 SGHDT, CDR2 YYEEEE. The CDR3 contains 16 residues. The CDR3: CASSSPRGTNTGELFF. The DNA for the CDR3 is TGTGCCAGCAGCTCCCCAAGAGGCACAAACACCGGGGAGCTGTTTTTT. The variable domain in full, with the rest retrieved from reference TRBV5-6 and TRBJ2-2, is DAGVTQSPTHLIKTRGQQVTLRCSPKSGHDTVSWYQQALGQGPQFIFQYYEEEERQRGNFPDRFSGHQFPNYSSELNVNALLLGDSALYLCASSSPRGTNTGELFFGEGSRLTVL.

The V gene is TRBV19, the J gene TRBJ1-6, with D perhaps TRBD1 (6 bases). The CDR3 has 13 residues. CDR1 LNHDA and CDR2 SQIVND come from the germline V gene (reference sequence). V gave up 3 bases and J gave up 9 bases, with 9 bases separating them. The CDR3 DNA follows: TGTGCCAGTAGTATTGGGGGCGGTTCACCCCTCCACTTT. This translates into CASSIGGGSPLHF.

This clone was detected once. The chain joins TRBV5-1 to TRBJ1-1; D not certain. Germline lookup yields CDR1 SGHRS and CDR2 YFSETQ. This CDR3 is built from 15 residues. The V end lost 1 base, the J end lost 1 base, and 11 bases lay between the germline ends. The CDR3 DNA reads TGCGCCAGCAGCTTGTCTGTAGCGGAGAACACTGAAGCTTTCTTT. This gives the protein CASSLSVAENTEAFF.

The genes are TRBV6-5 and TRBJ1-5; no reliable D call. V was trimmed by 6 bases and J by 0 bases, leaving 9 bases between them. Per germline, CDR1 MNHEY and CDR2 SVGAGI. The CDR3 loop spans 14 amino acids. CDR3 nucleotide sequence: TGTGCCAGCAGCTCGGTTTATAGCAATCAGCCCCAGCATTTT. Protein: CASSSVYSNQPQHF.

The J gene is TRBJ1-3, the V gene TRBV18; maybe TRBD1 (6 bases). The CDR3 is made up of 16 amino acids. Germline V CDR1 and CDR2: KGHSH, LQKENI. Trimming pared 0 bases from V and 4 bases from J, leaving 13 bases between. The CDR3, as DNA: TGTGCCAGCTCACCACCTTCGGGGGCGCAAGGAAACACCATATATTTT. Protein: CASSPPSGAQGNTIYF.

The genes are TRBV28 and TRBJ2-5; TRBD1 matches at 7 bases. CDR3 length: 18 residues. Germline loops: CDR1 MDHEN, CDR2 SYDVKM. V trimming: 4 bases; J trimming: 5 bases; junction bases outside the gene matches: 19. The CDR3 DNA sequence: TGTGCCAGCAGTTCAGCCATTAAACAGGGGTGGGTAGGGGAGACCCAGTACTTC. It encodes CASSSAIKQGWVGETQYF.

The CDR3 DNA follows: TGTGCCAGCAGCTCAGGGGGCCGGGAAAAACTGTTTTTT. Its translation: CASSSGGREKLFF. The chain is built from TRBV6-5 and TRBJ1-4, with 8 bases aligning to TRBD1. CDR1 is MNHEY, CDR2 SVGAGI, per germline. V shed 6 bases, J shed 8 bases, and the junction held 5 bases outside the gene matches. The CDR3 contains 13 residues.

The chain combines TRBV25-1 with TRBJ1-1; D is ambiguous. CDR3 size: 12 residues. Germline V CDR1 and CDR2: MGHDK, SYGVNS. Trimming left V 4 bases short and J 7 bases short, with 10 bases between. CDR3: CASSGRAVEAFF. CDR3 coding DNA: TGTGCCAGCAGTGGTCGGGCAGTTGAAGCTTTCTTT.

The rearrangement links TRBV11-3 to TRBJ2-7; the match to TRBD2 covers 7 bases. V shed 5 bases and J 4 bases; nucleotides not matched to a gene: 8. This CDR3 is built from 14 residues. The V gene's germline CDR1 is SGHNT and CDR2 YENEEA. The CDR3 nucleotides read TGTGCCAGCAGCCGACGGGACTATGGATACGAGCAGTACTTC. Translating it yields CASSRRDYGYEQYF.

The chain uses TRBV15 and TRBJ2-7, with D perhaps matching TRBD2 (5 bases). The CDR3 has 15 amino acids. From germline, CDR1 is LNHNV and CDR2 YYDKDF (reference sequence). V was cut by 2 bases and J by 5 bases, with 16 bases left in between. CDR3 in DNA: TGTGCCACCAGCAGAAGATCGTATGGTAGCGACGAGCAGTACTTC. Encoded protein: CATSRRSYGSDEQYF.

The chain links TRBV2 to TRBJ2-1; D unresolved. Trimming stripped 3 bases from V and 1 base from J, with 13 bases between. Germline V gene lookup returns CDR1 SNHLY and CDR2 FYNNEI. The CDR3 totals 16 residues. The CDR3 nucleotides are TGTGCCAGCAGTGATGAGCCGTTGGGTTCCTACAATGAGCAGTTCTTC. Its translation: CASSDEPLGSYNEQFF.

This clone was picked up one time. The chain joins TRBV19 to TRBJ1-1, with D unclear. The germline V gene has CDR1 LNHDA and CDR2 SQIVND (reference sequence). The CDR3 has 13 amino acids. Trimming took 10 bases from V and 1 from J, leaving 13 bases between them. CDR3 sequence: CATRKSKNTEAFF. The CDR3 coding sequence is TGTGCCACCAGAAAAAGTAAGAACACTGAAGCTTTCTTT.